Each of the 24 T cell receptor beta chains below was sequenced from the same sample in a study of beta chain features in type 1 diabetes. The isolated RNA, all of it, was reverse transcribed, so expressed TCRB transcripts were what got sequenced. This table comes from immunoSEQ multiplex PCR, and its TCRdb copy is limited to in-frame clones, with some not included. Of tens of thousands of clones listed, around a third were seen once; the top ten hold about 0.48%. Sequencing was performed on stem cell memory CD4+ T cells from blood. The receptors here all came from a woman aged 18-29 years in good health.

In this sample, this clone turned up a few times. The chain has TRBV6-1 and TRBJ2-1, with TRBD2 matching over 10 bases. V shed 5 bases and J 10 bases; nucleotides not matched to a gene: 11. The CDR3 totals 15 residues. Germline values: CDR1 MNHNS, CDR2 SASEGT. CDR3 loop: CASSTASGGPREQFF. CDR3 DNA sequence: TGTGCCAGCAGTACGGCTAGCGGGGGTCCTCGGGAGCAGTTCTTC.

Written as DNA, the CDR3 is TGTGCCAGCATGTCCAGGGCCGCCTCTGGAAACACCATATATTTT. The encoded protein is CASMSRAASGNTIYF. The chain uses TRBV28 and TRBJ1-3, with D perhaps TRBD1 (5 bases). Germline V gives CDR1 MDHEN, CDR2 SYDVKM. The CDR3 totals 15 residues. V lost 7 bases to trimming and J lost 0 bases, with 13 bases between them.

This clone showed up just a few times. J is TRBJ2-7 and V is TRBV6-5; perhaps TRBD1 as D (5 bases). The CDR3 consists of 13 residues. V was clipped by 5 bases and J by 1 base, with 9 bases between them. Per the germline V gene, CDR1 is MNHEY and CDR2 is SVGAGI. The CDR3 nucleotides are TGTGCCAGCAGTGGCAGGGCGTCCTACGAGCAGTACTTC. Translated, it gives CASSGRASYEQYF.

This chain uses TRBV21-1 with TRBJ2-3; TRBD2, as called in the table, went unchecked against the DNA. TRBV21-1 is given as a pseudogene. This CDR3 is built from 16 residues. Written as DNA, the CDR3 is TGTGCCAGCAGCAAATCTGGGACTAGCGGGACAGATACGCAGTATTTT. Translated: CASSKSGTSGTDTQYF.

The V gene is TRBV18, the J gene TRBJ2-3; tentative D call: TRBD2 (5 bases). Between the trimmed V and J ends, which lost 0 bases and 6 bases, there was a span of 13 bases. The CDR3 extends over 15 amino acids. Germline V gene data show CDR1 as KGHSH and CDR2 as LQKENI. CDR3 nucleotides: TGTGCCAGCTCACCACCACTAGGTGAGAGGGATACGCAGTATTTT. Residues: CASSPPLGERDTQYF.

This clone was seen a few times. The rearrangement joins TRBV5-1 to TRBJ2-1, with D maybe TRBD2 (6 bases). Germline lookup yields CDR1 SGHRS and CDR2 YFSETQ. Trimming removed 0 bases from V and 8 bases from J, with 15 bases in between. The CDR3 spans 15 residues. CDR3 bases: TGCGCCAGCAGCTTGGTAGGACCTTCGGGAGATGAGCAGTTCTTC. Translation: CASSLVGPSGDEQFF.

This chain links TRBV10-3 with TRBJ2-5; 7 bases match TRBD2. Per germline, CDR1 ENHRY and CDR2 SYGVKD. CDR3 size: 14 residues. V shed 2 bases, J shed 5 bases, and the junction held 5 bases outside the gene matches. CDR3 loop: CAISEREGGETQYF. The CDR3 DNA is TGTGCCATCAGTGAGCGAGAGGGAGGGGAGACCCAGTACTTC.

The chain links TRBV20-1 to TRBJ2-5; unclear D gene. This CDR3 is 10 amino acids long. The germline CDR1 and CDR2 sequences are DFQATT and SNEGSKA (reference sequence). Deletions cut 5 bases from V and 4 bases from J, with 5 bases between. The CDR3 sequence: CSAWAETQYF. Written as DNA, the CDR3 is TGCAGTGCTTGGGCAGAGACCCAGTACTTC.

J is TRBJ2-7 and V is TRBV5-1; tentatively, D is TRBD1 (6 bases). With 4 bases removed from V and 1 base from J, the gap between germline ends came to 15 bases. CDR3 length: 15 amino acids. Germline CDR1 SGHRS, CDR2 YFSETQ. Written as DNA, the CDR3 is TGCGCCAGCAGCAGGGGGACAAGCCATTCCTACGAGCAGTACTTC. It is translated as CASSRGTSHSYEQYF.

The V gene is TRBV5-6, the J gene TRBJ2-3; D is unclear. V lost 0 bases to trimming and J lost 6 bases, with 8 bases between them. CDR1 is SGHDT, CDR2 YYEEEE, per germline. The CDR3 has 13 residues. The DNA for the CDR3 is TGTGCCAGCAGCTTGGCGGGTGCGGATACGCAGTATTTT. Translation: CASSLAGADTQYF.

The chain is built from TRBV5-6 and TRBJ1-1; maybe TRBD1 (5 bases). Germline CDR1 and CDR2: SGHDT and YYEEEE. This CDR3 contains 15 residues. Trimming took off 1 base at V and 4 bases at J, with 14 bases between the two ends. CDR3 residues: CASSLYKAGGTEAFF. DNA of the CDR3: TGTGCCAGCAGCTTGTATAAGGCGGGGGGCACTGAAGCTTTCTTT.

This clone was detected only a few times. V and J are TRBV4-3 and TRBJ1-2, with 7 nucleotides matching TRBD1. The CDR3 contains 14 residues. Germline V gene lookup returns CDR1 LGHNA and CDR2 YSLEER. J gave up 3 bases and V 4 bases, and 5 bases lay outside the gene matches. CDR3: CASSPRTGDYGYTF. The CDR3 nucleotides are TGCGCCAGCAGCCCACGAACAGGGGACTATGGCTACACCTTC.

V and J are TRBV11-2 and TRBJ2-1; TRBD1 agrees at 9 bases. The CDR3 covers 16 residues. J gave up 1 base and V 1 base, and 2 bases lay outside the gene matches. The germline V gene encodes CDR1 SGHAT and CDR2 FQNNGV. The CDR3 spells CASSLAGTGSYNEQFF. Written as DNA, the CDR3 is TGTGCCAGCAGCTTAGCCGGGACAGGGTCCTACAATGAGCAGTTCTTC. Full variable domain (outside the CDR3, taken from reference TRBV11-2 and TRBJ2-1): EAGVAQSPRYKIIEKRQSVAFWCNPISGHATLYWYQQILGQGPKLLIQFQNNGVVDDSQLPKDRFSAERLKGVDSTLKIQPAKLEDSAVYLCASSLAGTGSYNEQFFGPGTRLTVL.

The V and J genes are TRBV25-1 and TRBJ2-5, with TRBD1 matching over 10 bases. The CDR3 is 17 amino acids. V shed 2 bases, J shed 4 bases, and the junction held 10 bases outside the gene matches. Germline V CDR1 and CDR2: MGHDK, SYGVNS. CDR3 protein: CASSEPADRGQLETQYF. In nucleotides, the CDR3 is TGTGCCAGCAGTGAACCTGCTGACAGGGGGCAGTTAGAGACCCAGTACTTC. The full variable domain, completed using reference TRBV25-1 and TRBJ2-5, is EADIYQTPRYLVIGTGKKITLECSQTMGHDKMYWYQQDPGMELHLIHYSYGVNSTEKGDLSSESTVSRIRTEHFPLTLESARPSHTSQYLCASSEPADRGQLETQYFGPGTRLLVL.

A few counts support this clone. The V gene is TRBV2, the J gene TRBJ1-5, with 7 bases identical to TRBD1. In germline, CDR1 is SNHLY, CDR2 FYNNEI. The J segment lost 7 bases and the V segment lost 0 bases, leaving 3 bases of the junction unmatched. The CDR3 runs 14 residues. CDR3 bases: TGTGCCAGCAGTGAAGCGGCCAGGGGGCAGCCCCAGCATTTT. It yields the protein CASSEAARGQPQHF.

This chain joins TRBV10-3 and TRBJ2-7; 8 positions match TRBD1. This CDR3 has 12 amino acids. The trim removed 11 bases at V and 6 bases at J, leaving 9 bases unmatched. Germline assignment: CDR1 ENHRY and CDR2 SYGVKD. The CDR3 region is CAASRTGLEQYF. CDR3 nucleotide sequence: TGTGCCGCCTCCCGGACAGGGCTCGAGCAGTACTTC.

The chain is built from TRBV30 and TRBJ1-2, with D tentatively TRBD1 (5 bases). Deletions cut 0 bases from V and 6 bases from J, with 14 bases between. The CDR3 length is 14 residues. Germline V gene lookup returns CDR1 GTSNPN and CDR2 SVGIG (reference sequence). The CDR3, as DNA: TGTGCCTGGAGTGTACGGGGGAGGGACGATGGCTACACCTTC. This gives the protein CAWSVRGRDDGYTF.

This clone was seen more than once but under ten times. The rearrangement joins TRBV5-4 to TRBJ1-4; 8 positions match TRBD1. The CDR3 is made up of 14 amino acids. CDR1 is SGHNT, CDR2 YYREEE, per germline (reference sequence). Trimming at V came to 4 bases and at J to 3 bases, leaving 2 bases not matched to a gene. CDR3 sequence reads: CASSQGAANEKLFF. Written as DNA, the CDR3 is TGTGCCAGCAGCCAGGGGGCTGCTAATGAAAAACTGTTTTTT.

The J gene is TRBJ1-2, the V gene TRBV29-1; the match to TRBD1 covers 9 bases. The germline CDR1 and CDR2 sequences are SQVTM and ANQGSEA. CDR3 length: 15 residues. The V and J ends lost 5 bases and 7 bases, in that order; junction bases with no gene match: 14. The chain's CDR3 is CSVSPPGQGLSGYTF. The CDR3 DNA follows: TGCAGCGTTTCACCTCCGGGACAGGGTTTGAGTGGCTACACCTTC.

CDR3 nucleotides: TGTGCCAGCAGCCCTGGGACTTCAGGACTGGCTTTCTTT. This translates into CASSPGTSGLAFF. The rearrangement joins TRBV7-2 to TRBJ1-1; the D gene is possibly TRBD1 (5 bases). The CDR3 loop spans 13 amino acids. The V end was cut by 5 bases, the J end by 11 bases, with 18 bases between. Germline V gene data show CDR1 as SGHTA and CDR2 as FQGNSA.

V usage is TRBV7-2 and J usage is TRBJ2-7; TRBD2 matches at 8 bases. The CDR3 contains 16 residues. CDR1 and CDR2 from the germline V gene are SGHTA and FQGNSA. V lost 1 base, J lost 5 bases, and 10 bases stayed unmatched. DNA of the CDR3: TGTGCCAGCAGCTTAGACAACGGGGGGGGCCTGGACGAGCAGTACTTC. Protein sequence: CASSLDNGGGLDEQYF.

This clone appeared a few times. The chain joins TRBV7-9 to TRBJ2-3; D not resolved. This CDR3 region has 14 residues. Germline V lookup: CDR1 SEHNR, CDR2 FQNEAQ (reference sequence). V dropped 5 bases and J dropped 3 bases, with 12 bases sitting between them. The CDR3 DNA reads TGTGCCAGCAGCAGGAGAGAGCCGACAGATACGCAGTATTTT. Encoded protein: CASSRREPTDTQYF.

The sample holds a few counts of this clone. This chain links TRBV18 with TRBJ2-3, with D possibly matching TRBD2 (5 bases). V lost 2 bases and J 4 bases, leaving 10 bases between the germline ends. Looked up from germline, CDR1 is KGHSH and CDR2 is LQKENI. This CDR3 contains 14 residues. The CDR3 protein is CASSPSLASDTQYF. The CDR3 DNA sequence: TGTGCCAGCTCACCATCCCTAGCATCAGATACGCAGTATTTT.

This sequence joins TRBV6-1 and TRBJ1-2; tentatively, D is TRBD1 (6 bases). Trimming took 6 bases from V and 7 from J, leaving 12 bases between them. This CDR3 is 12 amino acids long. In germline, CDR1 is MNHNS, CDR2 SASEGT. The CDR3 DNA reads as TGTGCCAGCAGACAGGGAGGGGTTGGCTACACCTTC. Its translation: CASRQGGVGYTF.